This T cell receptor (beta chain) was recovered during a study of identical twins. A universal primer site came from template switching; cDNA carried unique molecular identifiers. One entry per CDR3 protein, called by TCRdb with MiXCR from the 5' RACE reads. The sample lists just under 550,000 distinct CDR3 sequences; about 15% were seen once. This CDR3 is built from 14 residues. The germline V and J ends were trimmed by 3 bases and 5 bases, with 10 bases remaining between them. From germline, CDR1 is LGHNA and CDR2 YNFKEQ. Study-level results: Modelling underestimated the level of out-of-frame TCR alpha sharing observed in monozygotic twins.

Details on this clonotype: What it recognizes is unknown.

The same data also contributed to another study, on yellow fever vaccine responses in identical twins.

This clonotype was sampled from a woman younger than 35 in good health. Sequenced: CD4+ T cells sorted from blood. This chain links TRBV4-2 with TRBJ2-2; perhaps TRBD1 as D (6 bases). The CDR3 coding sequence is TGTGCCAGCAGCCAGCCCCAGGGGACCGGGGAGCTGTTTTTT. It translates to CASSQPQGTGELFF.